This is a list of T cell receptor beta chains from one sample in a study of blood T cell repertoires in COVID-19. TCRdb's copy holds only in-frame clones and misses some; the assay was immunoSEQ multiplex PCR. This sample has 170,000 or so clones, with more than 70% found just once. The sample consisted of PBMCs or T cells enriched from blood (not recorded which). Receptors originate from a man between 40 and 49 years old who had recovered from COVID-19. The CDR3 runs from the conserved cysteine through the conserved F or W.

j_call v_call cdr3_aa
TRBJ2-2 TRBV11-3 CASSPLLDTGELFF
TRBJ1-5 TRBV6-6 CASSRSGTARPNQPQHF
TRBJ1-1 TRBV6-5 CASRDTGVTEAFF
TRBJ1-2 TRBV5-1 CASSLAGQENYGYTF
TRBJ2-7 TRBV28 CASSFLGEPYEQYF
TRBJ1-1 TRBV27 CASIKQGPATEAFF
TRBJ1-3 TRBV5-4 CASSLGESGRLGNTIYF
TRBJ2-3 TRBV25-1 CASSAADPGADTQYF
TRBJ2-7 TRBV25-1 CASSEGGHYEQYF
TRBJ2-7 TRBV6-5 CASSLYQGSYEQYF
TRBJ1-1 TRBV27 CASSLRTGGMNTEAFF
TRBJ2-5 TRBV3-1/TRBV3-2 CASSQLEETQYF
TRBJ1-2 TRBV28 CASRKGVAYGYTF
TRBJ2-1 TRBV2 CASKKNSLAGDNEQFF
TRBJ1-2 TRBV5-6 CASSTYTGGDYGYTF
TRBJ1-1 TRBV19 CASSTTLNTEAFF
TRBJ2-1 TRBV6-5 CASTTGTRIDEQFF
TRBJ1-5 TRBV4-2 CASSPGGGPQHF
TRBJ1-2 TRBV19 CASSISGQNYGYTF
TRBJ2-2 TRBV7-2 CASSLEGWRTALGTGELFF
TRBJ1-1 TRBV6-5 CASSFQGIGTEAFF
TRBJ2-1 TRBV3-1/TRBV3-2 CASSRDRRYNEQFF
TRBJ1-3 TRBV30 CAWTGLGSGNTIYF
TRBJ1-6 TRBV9 CASSVVRAGFRYSPLHF
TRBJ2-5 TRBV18 CASSPLQGPLLQETQYF
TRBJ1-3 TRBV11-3 CASSLEGGFSGNTIYF
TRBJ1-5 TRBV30 CASSTGIGNQPQHF
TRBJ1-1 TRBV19 CASSITHWGTGKSEAFF
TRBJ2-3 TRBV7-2 CASSFGGSTDTQYF
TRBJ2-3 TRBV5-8 CASSLATGGDRTDTQYF
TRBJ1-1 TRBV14 CASSRGGSQAFF